This TCR beta chain derives from a study of beta chain features in type 1 diabetes. Study-wide background: Cell yields, age and gender were similar between patients and healthy donors.

This clone was found a few times. What it recognizes is unknown. Sequencing targeted expressed TCRB transcripts, as all isolated RNA had been reverse transcribed. Sequenced by immunoSEQ multiplex PCR; TCRdb stores in-frame clones only, minus some. The repertoire holds around 450,000 clones, with roughly an eighth as singletons. Looked up from germline, CDR1 is SEHNR and CDR2 is FQNEAQ (reference sequence). This CDR3 has 11 residues. Trimming took 1 base from V and 7 from J, leaving 4 bases between them. Overall study results and limits: The influence of HLA type on TCRB rearrangement stayed undetermined.

Per donor, one heparinised blood draw averaged about 116 mL. Sorting with CD45RO/CCR7/CD25/CD127/CD95/CD27 yielded naive, central memory, regulatory and stem-like memory CD4+ cells. The gene calls are TRBV7-9 and TRBJ2-5; D is undetermined. The sample comprised naive CD4+ T cells from blood. This sequence originates from a woman younger than 35 in good health. As DNA, the CDR3 is TGTGCCAGCAGCTTAGATCTGACCCAGTACTTC. This sequence encodes CASSLDLTQYF.